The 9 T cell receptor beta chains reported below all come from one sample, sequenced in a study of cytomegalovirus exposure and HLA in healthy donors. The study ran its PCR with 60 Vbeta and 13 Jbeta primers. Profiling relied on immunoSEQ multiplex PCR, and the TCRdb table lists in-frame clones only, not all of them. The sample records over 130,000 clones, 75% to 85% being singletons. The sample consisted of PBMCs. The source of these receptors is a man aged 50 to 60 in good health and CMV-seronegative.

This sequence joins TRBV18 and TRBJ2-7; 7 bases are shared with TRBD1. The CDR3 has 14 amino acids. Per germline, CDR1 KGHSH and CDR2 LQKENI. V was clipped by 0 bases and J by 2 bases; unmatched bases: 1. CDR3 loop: CASSPPTGPYEQYF. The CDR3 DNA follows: TGTGCCAGCTCACCACCGACAGGGCCCTACGAGCAGTACTTC.

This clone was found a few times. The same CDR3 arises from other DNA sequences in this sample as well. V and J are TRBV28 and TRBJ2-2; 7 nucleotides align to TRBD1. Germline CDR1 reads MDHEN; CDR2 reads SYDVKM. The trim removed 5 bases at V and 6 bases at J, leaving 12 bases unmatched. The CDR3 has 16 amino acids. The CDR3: CASSLPGTATPGELFF. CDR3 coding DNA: TGTGCCAGCAGTCTCCCTGGGACAGCTACACCCGGGGAGCTGTTTTTT.

CDR3 protein: CASRQTGEKLFF. CDR3 nucleotides: TGTGCCAGCAGGCAGACAGGTGAAAAACTGTTTTTT. The chain employs TRBV2 and TRBJ1-4, with D perhaps matching TRBD1 (6 bases). Germline loops: CDR1 SNHLY, CDR2 FYNNEI. V dropped 6 bases and J dropped 7 bases, with 9 bases sitting between them. The CDR3 contains 12 residues.

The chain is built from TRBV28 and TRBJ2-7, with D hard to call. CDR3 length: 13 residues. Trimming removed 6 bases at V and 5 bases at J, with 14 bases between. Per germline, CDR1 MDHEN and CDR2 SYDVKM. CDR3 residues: CASSPLSPHEQYF. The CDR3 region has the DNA TGTGCCAGCAGCCCACTCTCTCCCCACGAGCAGTACTTC.

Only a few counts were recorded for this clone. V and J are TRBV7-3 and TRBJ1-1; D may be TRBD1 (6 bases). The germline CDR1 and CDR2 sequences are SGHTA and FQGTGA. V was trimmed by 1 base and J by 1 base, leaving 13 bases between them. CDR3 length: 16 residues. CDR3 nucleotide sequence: TGTGCCAGCAGCTTAAACCCTCCGGGACAGAACACTGAAGCTTTCTTT. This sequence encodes CASSLNPPGQNTEAFF.

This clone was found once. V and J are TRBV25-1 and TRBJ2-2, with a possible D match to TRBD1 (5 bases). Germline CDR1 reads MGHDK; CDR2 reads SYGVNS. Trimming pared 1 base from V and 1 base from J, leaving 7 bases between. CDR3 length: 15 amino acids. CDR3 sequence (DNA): TGTGCCAGCAGTGAATGGCAGGGGAACACCGGGGAGCTGTTTTTT. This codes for CASSEWQGNTGELFF. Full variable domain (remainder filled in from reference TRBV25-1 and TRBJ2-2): EADIYQTPRYLVIGTGKKITLECSQTMGHDKMYWYQQDPGMELHLIHYSYGVNSTEKGDLSSESTVSRIRTEHFPLTLESARPSHTSQYLCASSEWQGNTGELFFGEGSRLTVL.

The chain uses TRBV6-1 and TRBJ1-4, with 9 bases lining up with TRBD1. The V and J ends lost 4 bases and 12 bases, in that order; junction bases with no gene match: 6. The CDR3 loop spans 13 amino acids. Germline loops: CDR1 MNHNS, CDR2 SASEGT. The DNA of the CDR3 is TGTGCCAGCAGTGGGGGACAGGGAGCGCAACTGTTTTTT. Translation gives CASSGGQGAQLFF.

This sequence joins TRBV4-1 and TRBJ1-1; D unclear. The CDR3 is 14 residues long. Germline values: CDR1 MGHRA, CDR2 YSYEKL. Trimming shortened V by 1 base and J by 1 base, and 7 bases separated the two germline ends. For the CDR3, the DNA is TGCGCCAGCAGCCAAGTTGCGGCGAACACTGAAGCTTTCTTT. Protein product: CASSQVAANTEAFF.

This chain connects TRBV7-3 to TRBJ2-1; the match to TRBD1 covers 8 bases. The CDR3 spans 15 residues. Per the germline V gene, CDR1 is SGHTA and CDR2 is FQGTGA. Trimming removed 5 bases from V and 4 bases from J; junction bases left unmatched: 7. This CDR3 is CASSLEGQGYNEQFF. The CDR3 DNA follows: TGTGCCAGCAGCCTTGAAGGACAGGGATACAATGAGCAGTTCTTC.